The clone carrying this TCR beta chain was seen only once. Its specificity is not known. These data are taken from a study of PD-1 blockade in classical Hodgkin lymphoma. Study-level results: Similar baseline diversity was found in complete responders and newly diagnosed patients.

This table comes from immunoSEQ multiplex PCR, and its TCRdb copy is limited to in-frame clones, with some not included. The table includes 25,000 to 35,000 clones, 85% to 90% detected once. The patients all showed relapse after autologous stem cell transplantation, while their brentuximab vedotin exposure varied. CD4+ T cells were purified from thawed PBMCs by magnetic negative selection. Germline assignment: CDR1 MNHNS and CDR2 SASEGT. V dropped 6 bases and J dropped 4 bases, with 2 bases sitting between them. This CDR3 region has 10 residues. The V gene is TRBV6-1, the J gene TRBJ2-3; D unclear. This TCR was sampled from a human donor with classical Hodgkin lymphoma. The sequenced sample was CD4+ T cells from blood, obtained at baseline. The CDR3 reads CASRSDTQYF. The CDR3 nucleotides are TGTGCCAGCAGGTCAGATACGCAGTATTTT.